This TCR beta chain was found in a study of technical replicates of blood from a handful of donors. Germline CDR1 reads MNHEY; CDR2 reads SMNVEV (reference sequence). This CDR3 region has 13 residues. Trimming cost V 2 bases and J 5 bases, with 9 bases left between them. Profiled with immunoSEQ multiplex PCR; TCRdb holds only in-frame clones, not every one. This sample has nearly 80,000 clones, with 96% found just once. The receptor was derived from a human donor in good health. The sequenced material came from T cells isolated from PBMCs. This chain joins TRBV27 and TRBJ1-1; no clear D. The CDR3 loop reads CASSLRGRTEAFF. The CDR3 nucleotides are TGTGCCAGCAGTTTAAGAGGCAGAACTGAAGCTTTCTTT.